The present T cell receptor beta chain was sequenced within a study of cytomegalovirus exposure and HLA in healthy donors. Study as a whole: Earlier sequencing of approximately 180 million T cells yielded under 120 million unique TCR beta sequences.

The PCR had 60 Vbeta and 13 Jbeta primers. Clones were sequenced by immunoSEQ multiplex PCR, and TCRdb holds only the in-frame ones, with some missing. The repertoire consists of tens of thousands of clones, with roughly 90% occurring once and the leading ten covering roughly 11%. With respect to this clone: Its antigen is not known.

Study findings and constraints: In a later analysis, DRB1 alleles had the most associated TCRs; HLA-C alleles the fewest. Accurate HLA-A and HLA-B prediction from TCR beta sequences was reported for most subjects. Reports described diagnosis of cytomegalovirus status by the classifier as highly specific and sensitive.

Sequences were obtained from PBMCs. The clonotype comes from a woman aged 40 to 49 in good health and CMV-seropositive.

The CDR3, as DNA: TGTGCCAGCAGCTTACCCGGTAACAGGGTTGCCCAGTACTTC. The encoded protein is CASSLPGNRVAQYF. The V gene is TRBV5-4, the J gene TRBJ2-5; D may be TRBD1 (6 bases). V lost 2 bases, J lost 9 bases, and 17 bases lay in between. The CDR3 totals 14 residues. Germline V CDR1 and CDR2: SGHNT, YYREEE (reference sequence).